This is a list of T cell receptor beta chains from one sample in a study of blood T cell repertoires in COVID-19. Using immunoSEQ multiplex PCR, the repertoire was profiled, and TCRdb retains in-frame clones only, with some absent. Of approximately 130,000 clones listed, around 81% are singletons. Material: peripheral blood. The receptors here all came from an older woman with active or convalescent COVID-19. CDR3s include the opening cysteine and the closing phenylalanine or tryptophan. A D gene is named only where the DNA matches it firmly. Not every row has a clone size; where given, it reads once, few, many or a size class.

J gene | clone size | D gene | V gene | CDR3 DNA | CDR3 protein
TRBJ2-3 | - | - | TRBV7-2 | TGTGCCAGCAGCTTAGGAACTAACGTGGATACGCAGTATTTT | CASSLGTNVDTQYF
TRBJ1-2 | - | - | TRBV9 | TGTGCCAGCAGCGTAGTCGGAGGGAATGGCTACACCTTC | CASSVVGGNGYTF
TRBJ1-1 | - | TRBD1 | TRBV18 | TGTGCCAGCTCACCAAACACAGGGGGCACTGAAGCTTTCTTT | CASSPNTGGTEAFF
TRBJ2-1 | - | TRBD2 | TRBV5-1 | TGCGCCAGCAGCTTGGCAGCGGGGCTGACCTACAATGAGCAGTTCTTC | CASSLAAGLTYNEQFF
TRBJ1-3 | - | TRBD1 | TRBV6-5 | TGTGCCAGCAGTTCCGGGACAGGGGGCGGGGGAAACACCATATATTTT | CASSSGTGGGGNTIYF
TRBJ2-3 | - | TRBD2 | TRBV5-5 | TGTGCCAGCAGCGAACGGGGGGGTTCTCGGATAGGAGATACGCAGTATTTT | CASSERGGSRIGDTQYF
TRBJ1-2 | - | - | TRBV28 | TGTGCCAGCAGTCCTTACAGTGTCTTCGGTGGCTACACCTTC | CASSPYSVFGGYTF
TRBJ1-3 | once | - | TRBV21-1 | TGTGCCAGCAGCAAAGAGGCAGGGGGCGGCCATCTCTCTGGAAACACCATATATTTT | CASSKEAGGGHLSGNTIYF
TRBJ2-3 | once | - | TRBV2 | TGTGCCAGCAGTGAGTGGCGGTCTAGCACAGATACGCAGTATTTT | CASSEWRSSTDTQYF
TRBJ1-5 | - | TRBD1 | TRBV24-1 | TGTGCCACCAGTGACCCCGGGACAGGGGACAATCAGCCCCAGCATTTT | CATSDPGTGDNQPQHF
TRBJ2-3 | - | - | TRBV27 | TGTGCCAGCAGCCCCTTTTTCACAGATACGCAGTATTTT | CASSPFFTDTQYF
TRBJ2-7 | - | TRBD2 | TRBV18 | TGTGCCAGCTCCCCCGGGGGGAGCGGGAGGTCCGAGCAGTACTTC | CASSPGGSGRSEQYF
TRBJ1-2 | - | - | TRBV2 | TGTGCCAGCAGTGCCCACAGGGATGGCTACACCTTC | CASSAHRDGYTF
TRBJ1-4 | - | TRBD1 | TRBV5-4 | TGTGCCAGCAGCCTTCAGACAGGGGATCCCGAAAAACTGTTTTTT | CASSLQTGDPEKLFF
TRBJ2-7 | - | - | TRBV6-2/TRBV6-3 | TGTGCCAGCAGCATACCTAGGAGCGGTTACCAGCAGTACTTC | CASSIPRSGYQQYF
TRBJ1-1 | - | - | TRBV1 | TGCACCCAACCGGGACAGGGAGGATGGACTGAAGCTTTCTTT | CTQPGQGGWTEAFF
TRBJ2-7 | - | - | TRBV6-2/TRBV6-3 | TGTGCCAGCAGTCCCGGGAACTCCTACGAGCAGTACTTC | CASSPGNSYEQYF
TRBJ1-1 | - | - | TRBV14 | TGTGCCAGCAGCCCTTCTCCGAACACTGAAGCTTTCTTT | CASSPSPNTEAFF
TRBJ1-2 | few | TRBD1 | TRBV29-1 | TGCAGCGTTGAAGGGGCCGGGACAGGGCCCAACTATGGCTACACCTTC | CSVEGAGTGPNYGYTF
TRBJ2-5 | - | - | TRBV5-1 | TGCGCCAGCACTTCCTCACTTCCGGGTACTCAAGAGACCCAGTACTTC | CASTSSLPGTQETQYF
TRBJ1-6 | - | - | TRBV19 | TGTGCCAGTAGTATTCCCGGAAGGGGGAATTCACCCCTCCACTTT | CASSIPGRGNSPLHF
TRBJ2-3 | once | TRBD2 | TRBV29-1 | TGCAGCATTCTAGCGGGGAGCACAGATACGCAGTATTTT | CSILAGSTDTQYF
TRBJ1-1 | - | TRBD1 | TRBV5-1 | TGCGCCAGCAGCCTCGGGACAGGGGTTGGCACTGAAGCTTTCTTT | CASSLGTGVGTEAFF
TRBJ2-7 | - | - | TRBV28 | TGTGCCAGCAGTTTGTTCGACGGGGATGGTTACGAGCAGTACTTC | CASSLFDGDGYEQYF
TRBJ2-6 | - | TRBD1 | TRBV5-1 | TGCGCCAGCAGCTCACAGGGGGCGACTGGGGCCAACGTCCTGACTTTC | CASSSQGATGANVLTF
TRBJ2-4 | - | - | TRBV19 | TGTGCCAGTAGTACGACTATGGACTACAAAAACATTCAGTACTTC | CASSTTMDYKNIQYF